This entry features one T cell receptor (beta chain) sequence. Its specificity is unknown. This sample is drawn from a study of T cell responses to AZD1222 COVID-19 vaccine. Study conclusions and caveats: At 160-218 and 743-854, vaccine-associated CD4 TCRs were dominant, and they spanned spike. Two doses of AZD1222 preceded a rise in Spike-specific TCR breadth and depth.

Repertoires were generated with immunoSEQ multiplex PCR, while TCRdb's copy carries only in-frame clones and drops some. The sample lists fewer than 100,000 clones, roughly 85% seen once, with 11% in the top ten. The material was peripheral blood, obtained 28 days after the second AZD1222 dose. The clonotype comes from an adult who received the AZD1222 COVID-19 vaccine.

The CDR3 coding sequence is TGCAGCGTTGTCCCCCTAGGGCGGCCCGGGGATACGCAGTATTTT. This encodes CSVVPLGRPGDTQYF. The genes are TRBV29-1 and TRBJ2-3; D remains ambiguous. The CDR3 consists of 15 residues. Germline CDR1 and CDR2: SQVTM and ANQGSEA. The V and J ends lost 4 bases and 6 bases respectively, with 20 bases between them.